The 6 T cell receptor beta chains reported below all come from one sample, sequenced in a study of T cells in Graves' hyperthyroidism and ophthalmopathy. The CDR3 regions of TCR beta were amplified from RNA transcripts. Primed by the HTBI set, a first-round RT-PCR was run on the TCR CDR3. From the multiplex PCR reads, TCRdb called clonotypes with MiXCR, one entry per CDR3 protein. The table has hundreds of thousands of distinct CDR3 sequences, about 45% seen once. Material for sequencing was peripheral blood or thyroid tissue (not recorded which). The receptors derive from an adult man with Graves' disease, either hyperthyroidism or ophthalmopathy (not recorded which).

This clonotype appeared a few times. The rearrangement links TRBV2 to TRBJ1-2; TRBD1 agrees at 8 bases. The V gene's germline CDR1 is SNHLY and CDR2 FYNNEI. This CDR3 region has 14 residues. Germline trimming cut 5 bases from V and 5 bases from J; bases unmatched to any gene: 7. CDR3 loop: CASSYGQGRYGYTF. DNA of the CDR3: TGTGCCAGCAGTTACGGACAGGGCCGTTATGGCTACACCTTC.

The rearrangement uses TRBV2 and TRBJ1-3; D possibly corresponds to TRBD1 (6 bases). From germline, CDR1 is SNHLY and CDR2 FYNNEI. Trimming took 6 bases from V and 0 from J, leaving 9 bases between them. The CDR3 totals 14 residues. CDR3: CASRQGYSGNTIYF. The CDR3 coding sequence is TGTGCCAGCAGGCAGGGGTACTCTGGAAACACCATATATTTT.

The CDR3: CAISLFSNQPQHF. The CDR3 DNA is TGTGCCATCAGTTTGTTTAGCAATCAGCCCCAGCATTTT. The chain is built from TRBV10-3 and TRBJ1-5; D not resolved. The V end was cut by 5 bases, the J end by 0 bases, with 5 bases between. CDR1 and CDR2 (germline): ENHRY, SYGVKD. The CDR3 is 13 amino acids.

This chain uses TRBV12-3 or TRBV12-4 with TRBJ2-7; D is unresolved. The CDR3 has 10 amino acids. V was shortened by 5 bases and J by 9 bases, with 8 bases between the two germline ends. The DNA of the CDR3 is TGTGCCAGCAGTCGTGATGTGCAGTACTTC. Its protein is CASSRDVQYF.

For this clonotype: This may arise from a read error, as a much more abundant clone is one base away. CDR3 sequence reads: CASSEQGAVNEQYF. For the CDR3, the DNA is TGTGCCAGCAGTGAACAGGGGGCTGTCAACGAGCAGTACTTC. This rearrangement joins TRBV7-2 to TRBJ2-7, with 9 bases fitting TRBD1. The germline gives CDR1 SGHTA, CDR2 FQGNSA. The CDR3 covers 14 residues. V lost 6 bases and J lost 5; bases outside the gene matches: 8.

This sequence joins TRBV5-1 and TRBJ1-2, with D maybe TRBD1 (6 bases). With 7 bases removed from V and 3 bases from J, the gap between germline ends came to 16 bases. Germline loops: CDR1 SGHRS, CDR2 YFSETQ. The CDR3 totals 14 residues. The CDR3 DNA reads TGCGCCAGCCTCCCTTCGACAGGAGACTATGGCTACACCTTC. Protein: CASLPSTGDYGYTF.